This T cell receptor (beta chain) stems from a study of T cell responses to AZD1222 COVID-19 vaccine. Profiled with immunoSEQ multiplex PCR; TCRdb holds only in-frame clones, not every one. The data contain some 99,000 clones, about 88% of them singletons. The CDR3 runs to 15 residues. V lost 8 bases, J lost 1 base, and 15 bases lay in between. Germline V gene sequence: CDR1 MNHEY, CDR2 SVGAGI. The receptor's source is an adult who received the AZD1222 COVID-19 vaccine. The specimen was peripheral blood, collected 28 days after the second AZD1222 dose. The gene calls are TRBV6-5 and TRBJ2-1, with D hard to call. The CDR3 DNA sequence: TGTGCCAGCGCCTCCACCCTTGGGTCCTACAATGAGCAGTTCTTC. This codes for CASASTLGSYNEQFF.